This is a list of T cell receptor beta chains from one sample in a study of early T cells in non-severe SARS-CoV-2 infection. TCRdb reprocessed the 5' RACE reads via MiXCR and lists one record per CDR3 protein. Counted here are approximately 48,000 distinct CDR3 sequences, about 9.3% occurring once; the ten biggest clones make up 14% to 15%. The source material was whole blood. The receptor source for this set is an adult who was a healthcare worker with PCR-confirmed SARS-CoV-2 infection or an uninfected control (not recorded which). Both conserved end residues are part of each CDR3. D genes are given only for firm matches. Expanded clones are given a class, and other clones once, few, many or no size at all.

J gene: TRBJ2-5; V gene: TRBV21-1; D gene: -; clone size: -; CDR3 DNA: TGTGCCAGCAACTTGACTAGCGGGACTGCAGAGACCCAGTACTTC; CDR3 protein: CASNLTSGTAETQYF
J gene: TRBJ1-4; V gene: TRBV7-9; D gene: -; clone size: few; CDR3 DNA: TGTGCCAGCAGTTTTCCAGATTCAGGGAAAAAACTGTTTTTT; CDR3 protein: CASSFPDSGKKLFF
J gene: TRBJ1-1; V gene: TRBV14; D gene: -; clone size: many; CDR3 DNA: TGTGCCAGCAGCCAAACACGCTGGGGGACTGAAGCTTTCTTT; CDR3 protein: CASSQTRWGTEAFF
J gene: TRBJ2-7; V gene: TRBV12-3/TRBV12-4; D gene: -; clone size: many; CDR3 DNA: TGTGCCAGCGGGGGTAACAGAGACGAGCAGTACTTC; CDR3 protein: CASGGNRDEQYF
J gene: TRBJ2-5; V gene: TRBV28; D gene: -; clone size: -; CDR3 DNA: TGTGCCAGCAGTTTAGGCGGAGGTTGGAGAGGGGAGACCCAGTACTTC; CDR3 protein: CASSLGGGWRGETQYF
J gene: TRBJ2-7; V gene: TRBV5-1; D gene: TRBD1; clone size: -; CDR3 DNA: TGCGCCAGCAGGAAACCGGGACAGGACGCCTACGAGCAGTACTTC; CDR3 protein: CASRKPGQDAYEQYF
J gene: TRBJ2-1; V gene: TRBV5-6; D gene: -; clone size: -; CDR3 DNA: TGTGCCAGCAGCTTGGTACGGGGTGAGCAGTTCTTC; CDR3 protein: CASSLVRGEQFF
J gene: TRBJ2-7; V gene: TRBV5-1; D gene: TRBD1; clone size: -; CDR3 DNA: TGCGCCAGCAGCTTGGCCCTGAATTGGGACAGTCCCTACGAGCAGTACTTC; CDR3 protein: CASSLALNWDSPYEQYF
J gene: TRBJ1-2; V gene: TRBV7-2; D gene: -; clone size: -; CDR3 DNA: TGTGCCAGCAGCTCAGATATTGGGGCGTCTGGCTATGGCTACACCTTC; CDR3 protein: CASSSDIGASGYGYTF
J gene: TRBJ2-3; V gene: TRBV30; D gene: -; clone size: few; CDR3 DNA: TGTGCCTGCGCGAAGGGCACAGATACGCAGTATTTT; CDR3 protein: CACAKGTDTQYF
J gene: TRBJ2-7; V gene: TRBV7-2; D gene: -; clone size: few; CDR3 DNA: TGTGCCAGCAGCTTACGTACCTACGAGCAGTACTTC; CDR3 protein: CASSLRTYEQYF
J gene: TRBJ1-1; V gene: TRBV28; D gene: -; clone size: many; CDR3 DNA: TGTGCCAGCAGTTTATCGTTCGGGTTTTTGCCTGAAGCTTTCTTT; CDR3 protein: CASSLSFGFLPEAFF
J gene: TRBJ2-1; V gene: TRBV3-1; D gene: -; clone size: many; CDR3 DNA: TGTGCCAGCAGCCAAGGCGGCGGCTACAATGAGCAGTTCTTC; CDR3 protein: CASSQGGGYNEQFF
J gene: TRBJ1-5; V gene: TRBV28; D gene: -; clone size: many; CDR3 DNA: TGTGCCAGCAGTCAGCAGGTGGGGCCCCAGCATTTT; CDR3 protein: CASSQQVGPQHF
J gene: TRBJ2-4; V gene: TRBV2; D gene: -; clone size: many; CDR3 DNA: TGTGCCAGCAGTGATCTTCGACGCCACCGCCAGTCCAAAAACATTCAGTACTTC; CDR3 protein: CASSDLRRHRQSKNIQYF
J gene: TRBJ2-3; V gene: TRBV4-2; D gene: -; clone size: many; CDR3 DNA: TGTGCCAGCAGCCAAAGACCCGGGACCACAGATACGCAGTATTTT; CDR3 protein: CASSQRPGTTDTQYF
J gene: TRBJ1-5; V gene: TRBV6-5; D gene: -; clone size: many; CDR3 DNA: TGTGCCAGCAGGCTCGGACAGCTTAGCAATCAGCCCCAGCATTTT; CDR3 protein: CASRLGQLSNQPQHF
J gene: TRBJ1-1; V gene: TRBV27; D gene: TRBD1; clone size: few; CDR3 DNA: TGTGCCAGCAGTTTATTGGGCCAGGGGGCAGACACTGAAGCTTTCTTT; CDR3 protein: CASSLLGQGADTEAFF
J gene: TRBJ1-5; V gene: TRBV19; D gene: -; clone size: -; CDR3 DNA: TGTGCCAGTAGATCCAAGGCTCTTTATAGCAATCAGCCCCAGCATTTT; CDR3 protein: CASRSKALYSNQPQHF
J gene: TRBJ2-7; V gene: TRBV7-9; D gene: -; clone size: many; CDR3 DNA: TGTGCCAGCAGTTTTGATGCCGAGCAGTACTTC; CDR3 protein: CASSFDAEQYF
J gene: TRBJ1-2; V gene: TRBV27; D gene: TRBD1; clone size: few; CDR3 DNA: TGTGCCAGCAGTTTATCAGGGGGCCGTGGCTATGGCTACACCTTC; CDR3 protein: CASSLSGGRGYGYTF
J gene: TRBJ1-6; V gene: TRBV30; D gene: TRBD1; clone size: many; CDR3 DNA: TGTGCCTGGGCTGTTGGACAGGGCAATTCACCCCTCCACTTT; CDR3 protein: CAWAVGQGNSPLHF
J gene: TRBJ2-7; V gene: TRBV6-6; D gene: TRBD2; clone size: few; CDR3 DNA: TGTGCCAGCAGTGCCGGGACTAGCGGATCCTACGAGCAGTACTTC; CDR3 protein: CASSAGTSGSYEQYF
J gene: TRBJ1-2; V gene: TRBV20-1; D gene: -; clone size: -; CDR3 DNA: TGCAGTGCCATTCCAGGGAAAGCTAACTATGGCTACACCTTC; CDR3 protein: CSAIPGKANYGYTF
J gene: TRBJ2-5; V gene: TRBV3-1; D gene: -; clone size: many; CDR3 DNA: TGTGCCAGCAGCCAAGGTGGAGGGTCAGAGACCCAGTACTTC; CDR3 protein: CASSQGGGSETQYF
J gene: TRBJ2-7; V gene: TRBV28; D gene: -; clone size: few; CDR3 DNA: TGTGCCAGCAGTTCTATCTACGAGCAGTACTTC; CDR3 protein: CASSSIYEQYF
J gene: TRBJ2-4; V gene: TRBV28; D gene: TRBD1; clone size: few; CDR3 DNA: TGTGCCAGCGGCGAGACAGGGGGTGGGTGGAGAAACATTCAGTACTTC; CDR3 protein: CASGETGGGWRNIQYF